This T cell receptor beta chain was observed in a study of regulatory T cells in long-lasting Graves disease. Time point defined: persistent/refractory GD, antithyroid drugs over 5 years with positive TRAb. The TCR library was made from RNA that had been extracted from PBMCs in TRIzol. The germline CDR1 and CDR2 sequences are SQVTM and ANQGSEA. This CDR3 has 14 amino acids. V lost 7 bases, J lost 1 base, and 8 bases stayed unmatched. iRepertoire HTBI primers and Arm-PCR of CDR3 regions built TCR beta libraries. TCRdb itself ran the multiplex PCR reads through MiXCR, one entry per CDR3 protein. In the table there are 500,000 to 800,000 distinct CDR3 sequences, about 32% of which are singletons.

This clonotype originated in a female donor with Graves disease. The material sequenced was peripheral blood mononuclear cells (PBMCs), taken when the disease was refractory, from a patient treated with antithyroid drugs. This chain links TRBV29-1 with TRBJ2-3; 7 bases line up with TRBD2. This chain's CDR3 is CSAQSGLRTDTQYF. CDR3 bases: TGCAGCGCGCAGTCGGGACTACGCACAGATACGCAGTATTTT.